This TCR beta chain was sequenced during a study of T-cell memory formation after mild COVID-19. Each CDR3 protein gets one entry after TCRdb re-called the 5' RACE reads with MiXCR. The table has just over 350,000 distinct CDR3 sequences, 13% to 15% seen once. The CDR3 is made up of 14 amino acids. V lost 4 bases and J 0 bases, leaving 9 bases between the germline ends. The germline V gene encodes CDR1 SGHRS and CDR2 YFSETQ. This clonotype was observed at least ten times. The sequenced sample was PBMCs or a T cell subset sorted from them (not recorded which). The chain links TRBV5-1 to TRBJ2-3, with D possibly TRBD2 on 6 matching bases. This TCR was recovered from a man aged 18 to 30 who had mild COVID-19 (a few samples of this study predate the infection). Cell type and time point are not known. CDR3 nucleotides: TGCGCCAGCAGCATAGGGACTAGCACAGATACGCAGTATTTT. Protein sequence: CASSIGTSTDTQYF.